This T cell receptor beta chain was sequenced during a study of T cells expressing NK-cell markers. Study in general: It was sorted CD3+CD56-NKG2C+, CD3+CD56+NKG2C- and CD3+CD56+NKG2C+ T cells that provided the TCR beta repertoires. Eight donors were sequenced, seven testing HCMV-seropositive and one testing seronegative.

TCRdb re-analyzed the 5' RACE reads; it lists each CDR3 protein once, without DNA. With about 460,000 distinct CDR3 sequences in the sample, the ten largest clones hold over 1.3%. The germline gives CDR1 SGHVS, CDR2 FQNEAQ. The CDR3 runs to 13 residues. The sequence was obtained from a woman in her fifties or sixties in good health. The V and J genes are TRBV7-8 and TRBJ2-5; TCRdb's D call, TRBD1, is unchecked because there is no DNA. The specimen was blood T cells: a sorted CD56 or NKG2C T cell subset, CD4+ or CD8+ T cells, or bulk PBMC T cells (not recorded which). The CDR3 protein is CASSFGAGETQYF.